This T cell receptor (beta chain) was recovered during a study of tumor-infiltrating lymphocytes in oesophageal squamous cell carcinoma. TCRdb analysed the PCR reads with MiXCR anew, one entry per CDR3 protein. The data show approximately 18,000 distinct CDR3 sequences, around 43% seen once. Regarding this clonotype: A read error is likely, as this CDR3 ends without the conserved phenylalanine or tryptophan. No DNA is shown, since the ends of the CDR3 on it are uncertain; the CDR3 is the one TCRdb lists.

The CDR3 sequence runs 16 residues, both termini included. Germline lookup yields CDR1 WSHSY and CDR2 SAAADI. The sample comprised normal esophageal tissue next to the tumor. This clonotype originated in a female donor with esophageal squamous cell carcinoma. This chain connects TRBV10-2 to TRBJ2-6; the table gives TRBD1 as D, unverified against the DNA. CDR3 loop: CASSEIGGVETQYFGA.